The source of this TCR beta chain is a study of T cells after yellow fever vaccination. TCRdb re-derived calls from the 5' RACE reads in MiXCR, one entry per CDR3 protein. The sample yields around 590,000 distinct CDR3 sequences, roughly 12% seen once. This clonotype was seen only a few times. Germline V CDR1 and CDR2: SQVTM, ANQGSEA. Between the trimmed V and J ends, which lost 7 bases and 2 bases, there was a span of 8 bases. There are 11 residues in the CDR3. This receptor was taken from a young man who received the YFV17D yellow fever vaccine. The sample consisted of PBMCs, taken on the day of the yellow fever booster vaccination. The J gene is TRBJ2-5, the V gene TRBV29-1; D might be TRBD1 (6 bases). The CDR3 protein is CSGGQQETQYF. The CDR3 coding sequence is TGCAGCGGGGGACAACAAGAGACCCAGTACTTC. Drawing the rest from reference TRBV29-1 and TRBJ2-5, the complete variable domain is SAVISQKPSRDICQRGTSLTIQCQVDSQVTMMFWYRQQPGQSLTLIATANQGSEATYESGFVIDKFPISRPNLTFSTLTVSNMSPEDSSIYLCSGGQQETQYFGPGTRLLVL.